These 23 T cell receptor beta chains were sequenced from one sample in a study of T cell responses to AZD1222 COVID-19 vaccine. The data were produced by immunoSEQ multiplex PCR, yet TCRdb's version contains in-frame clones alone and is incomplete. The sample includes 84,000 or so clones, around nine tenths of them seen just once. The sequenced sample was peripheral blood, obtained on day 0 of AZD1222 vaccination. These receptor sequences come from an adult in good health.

CDR3 loop: CASSLVALRSEQYF. As DNA, the CDR3 is TGTGCCAGCAGTTTGGTAGCGTTAAGGAGCGAGCAGTACTTC. The chain is built from TRBV27 and TRBJ2-7; D may be TRBD2 (5 bases). Germline lookup yields CDR1 MNHEY and CDR2 SMNVEV (reference sequence). The length of the CDR3 is 14 residues. V gave up 3 bases and J gave up 6 bases, with 15 bases separating them.

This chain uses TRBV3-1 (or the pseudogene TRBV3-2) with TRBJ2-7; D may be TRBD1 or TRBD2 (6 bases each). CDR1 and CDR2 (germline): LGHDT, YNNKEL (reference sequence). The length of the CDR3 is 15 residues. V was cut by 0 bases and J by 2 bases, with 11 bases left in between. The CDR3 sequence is CASSQDIRGPYEQYF. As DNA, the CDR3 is TGTGCCAGCAGCCAAGATATCCGGGGGCCCTACGAGCAGTACTTC.

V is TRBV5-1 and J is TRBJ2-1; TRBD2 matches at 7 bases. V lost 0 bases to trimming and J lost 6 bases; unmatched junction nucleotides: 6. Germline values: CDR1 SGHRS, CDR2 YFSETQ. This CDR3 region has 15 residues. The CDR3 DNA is TGCGCCAGCAGCTTGGTGCGCGGGAGCACCAATGAGCAGTTCTTC. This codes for CASSLVRGSTNEQFF. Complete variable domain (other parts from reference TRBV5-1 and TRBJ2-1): KAGVTQTPRYLIKTRGQQVTLSCSPISGHRSVSWYQQTPGQGLQFLFEYFSETQRNKGNFPGRFSGRQFSNSRSEMNVSTLELGDSALYLCASSLVRGSTNEQFFGPGTRLTVL.

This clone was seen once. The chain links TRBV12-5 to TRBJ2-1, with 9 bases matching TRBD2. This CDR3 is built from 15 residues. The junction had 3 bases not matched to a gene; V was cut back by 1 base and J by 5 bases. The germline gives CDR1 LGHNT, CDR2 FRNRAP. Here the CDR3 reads CASGLGGRADNEQFF. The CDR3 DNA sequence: TGTGCTAGTGGTTTGGGCGGGAGGGCCGACAATGAGCAGTTCTTC. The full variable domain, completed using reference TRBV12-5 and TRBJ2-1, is DARVTQTPRHKVTEMGQEVTMRCQPILGHNTVFWYRQTMMQGLELLAYFRNRAPLDDSGMPKDRFSAEMPDATLATLKIQPSEPRDSAVYFCASGLGGRADNEQFFGPGTRLTVL.

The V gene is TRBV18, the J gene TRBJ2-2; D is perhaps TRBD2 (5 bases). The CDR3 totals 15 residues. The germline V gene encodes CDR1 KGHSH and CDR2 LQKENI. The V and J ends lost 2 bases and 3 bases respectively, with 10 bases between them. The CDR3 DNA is TGTGCCAGCTCACCAGGAGCGGTTTACACCGGGGAGCTGTTTTTT. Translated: CASSPGAVYTGELFF.

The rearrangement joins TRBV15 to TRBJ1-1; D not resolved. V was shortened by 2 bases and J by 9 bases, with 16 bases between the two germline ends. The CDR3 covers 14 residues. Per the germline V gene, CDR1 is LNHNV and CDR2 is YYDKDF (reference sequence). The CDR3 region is CATSRNIDAGQAFF. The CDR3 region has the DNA TGTGCCACCAGCAGAAACATTGACGCTGGGCAAGCTTTCTTT.

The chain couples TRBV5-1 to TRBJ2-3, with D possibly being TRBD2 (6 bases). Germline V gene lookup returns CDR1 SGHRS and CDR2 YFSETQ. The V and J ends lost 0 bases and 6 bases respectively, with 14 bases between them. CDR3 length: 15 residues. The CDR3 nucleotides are TGCGCCAGCAGCTTGGACGGGGGAGAGGAGGATACGCAGTATTTT. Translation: CASSLDGGEEDTQYF.

The CDR3 DNA sequence: TGTGCCAGCAGCTTAGGTCAGATCAATCAGCCCCAGCATTTT. This codes for CASSLGQINQPQHF. V is TRBV13 and J is TRBJ1-5; D gene uncertain. Germline CDR1 is PRHDT and CDR2 is FYEKMQ (reference sequence). The CDR3 is made up of 14 amino acids. Between the trimmed V and J ends, which lost 0 bases and 3 bases, there was a span of 6 bases.

CDR3 bases: TGTGCCAGCAGCCGGGCCTCCGGGGGCCACGAGCAGTACTTC. Translated, it gives CASSRASGGHEQYF. V is TRBV5-4 and J is TRBJ2-7; either TRBD1 or TRBD2 may supply D (6 bases each). CDR3 length: 14 residues. The germline CDR1 and CDR2 sequences are SGHNT and YYREEE (reference sequence). Trimming pared 4 bases from V and 5 bases from J, leaving 16 bases between. The full variable domain, in which reference TRBV5-4 and TRBJ2-7 provide the parts outside the CDR3, is ETGVTQSPTHLIKTRGQQVTLRCSSQSGHNTVSWYQQALGQGPQFIFQYYREEENGRGNFPPRFSGLQFPNYSSELNVNALELDDSALYLCASSRASGGHEQYFGPGTRLTVT.

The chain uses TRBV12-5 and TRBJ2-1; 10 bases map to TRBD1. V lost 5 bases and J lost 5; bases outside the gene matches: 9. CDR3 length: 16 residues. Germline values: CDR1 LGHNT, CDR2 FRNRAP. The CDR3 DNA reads TGTGCTAGTGGTGGACAGGGGGAGGGGAACAACAATGAGCAGTTCTTC. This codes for CASGGQGEGNNNEQFF.

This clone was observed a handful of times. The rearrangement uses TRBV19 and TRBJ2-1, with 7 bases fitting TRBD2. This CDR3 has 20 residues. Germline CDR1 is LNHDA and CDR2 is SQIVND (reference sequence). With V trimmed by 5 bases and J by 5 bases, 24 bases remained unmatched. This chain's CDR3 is CASSSQLASGAPARDNEQFF. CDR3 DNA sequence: TGTGCCAGTAGTTCTCAATTGGCTAGCGGAGCCCCTGCTCGGGACAATGAGCAGTTCTTC.

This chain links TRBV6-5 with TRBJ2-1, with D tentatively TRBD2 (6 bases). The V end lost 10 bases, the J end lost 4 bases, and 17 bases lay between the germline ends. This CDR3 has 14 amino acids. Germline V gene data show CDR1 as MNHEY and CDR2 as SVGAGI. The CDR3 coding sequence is TGTGCCACAGCTGGGCGGGAAGGTTACAATGAGCAGTTCTTC. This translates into CATAGREGYNEQFF.

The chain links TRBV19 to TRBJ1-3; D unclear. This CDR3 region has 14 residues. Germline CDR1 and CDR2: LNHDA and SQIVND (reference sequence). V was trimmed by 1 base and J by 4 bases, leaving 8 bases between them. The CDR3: CASSIGAGGNTIYF. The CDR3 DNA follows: TGTGCCAGTAGTATAGGGGCGGGCGGAAACACCATATATTTT.

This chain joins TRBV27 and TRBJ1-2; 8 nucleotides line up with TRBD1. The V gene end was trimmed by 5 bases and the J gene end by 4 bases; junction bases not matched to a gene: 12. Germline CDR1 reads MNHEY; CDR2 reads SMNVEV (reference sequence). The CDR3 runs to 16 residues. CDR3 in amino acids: CASSPNRGQATYGYTF. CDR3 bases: TGTGCCAGCAGTCCAAACCGGGGACAGGCCACCTATGGCTACACCTTC.

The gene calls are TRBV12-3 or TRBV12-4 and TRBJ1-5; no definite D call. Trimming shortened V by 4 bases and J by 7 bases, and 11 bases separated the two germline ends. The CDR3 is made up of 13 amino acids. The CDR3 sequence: CASSSSPEQPQHF. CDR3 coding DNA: TGTGCCAGCAGTTCCAGTCCCGAGCAGCCCCAGCATTTT.

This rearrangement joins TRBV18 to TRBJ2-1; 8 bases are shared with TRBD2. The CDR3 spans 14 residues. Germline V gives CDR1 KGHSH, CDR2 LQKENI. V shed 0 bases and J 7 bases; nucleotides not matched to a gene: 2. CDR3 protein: CASSPPGLDNEQFF. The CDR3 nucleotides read TGTGCCAGCTCACCACCGGGACTAGATAATGAGCAGTTCTTC. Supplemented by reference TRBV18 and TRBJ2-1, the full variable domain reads NAGVMQNPRHLVRRRGQEARLRCSPMKGHSHVYWYRQLPEEGLKFMVYLQKENIIDESGMPKERFSAEFPKEGPSILRIQQVVRGDSAAYFCASSPPGLDNEQFFGPGTRLTVL.

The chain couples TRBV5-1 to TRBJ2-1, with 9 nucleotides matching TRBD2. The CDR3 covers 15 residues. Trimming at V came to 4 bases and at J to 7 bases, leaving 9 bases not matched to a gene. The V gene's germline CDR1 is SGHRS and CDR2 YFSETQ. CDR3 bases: TGCGCCAGCAGCCCGAACCTTAGCGGGAGTAATGAGCAGTTCTTC. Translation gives CASSPNLSGSNEQFF.

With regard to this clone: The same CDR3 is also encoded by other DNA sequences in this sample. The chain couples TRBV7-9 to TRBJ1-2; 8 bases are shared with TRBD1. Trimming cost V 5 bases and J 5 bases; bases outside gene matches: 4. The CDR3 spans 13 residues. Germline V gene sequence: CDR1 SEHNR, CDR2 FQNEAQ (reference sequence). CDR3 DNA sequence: TGTGCCAGCAGCCCCGGACAGGGATATGGCTACACCTTC. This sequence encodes CASSPGQGYGYTF.

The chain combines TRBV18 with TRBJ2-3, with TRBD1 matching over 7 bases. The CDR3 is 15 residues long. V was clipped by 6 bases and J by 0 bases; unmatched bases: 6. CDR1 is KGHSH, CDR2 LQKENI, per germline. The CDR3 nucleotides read TGTGCCAGCTCCCGGGACAGCTCTAGCACAGATACGCAGTATTTT. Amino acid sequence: CASSRDSSSTDTQYF.

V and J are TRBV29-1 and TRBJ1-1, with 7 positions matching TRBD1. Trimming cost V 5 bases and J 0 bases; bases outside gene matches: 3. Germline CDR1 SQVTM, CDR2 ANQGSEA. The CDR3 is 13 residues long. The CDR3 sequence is CSVSGQLNTEAFF. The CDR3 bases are TGCAGCGTTTCGGGACAGCTGAACACTGAAGCTTTCTTT.

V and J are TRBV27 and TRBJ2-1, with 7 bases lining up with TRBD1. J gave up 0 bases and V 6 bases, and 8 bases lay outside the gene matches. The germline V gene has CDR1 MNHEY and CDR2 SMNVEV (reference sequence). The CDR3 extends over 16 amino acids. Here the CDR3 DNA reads TGTGCCAGCAGCTTCCGGGGACAGAGCTCCTACAATGAGCAGTTCTTC. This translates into CASSFRGQSSYNEQFF.

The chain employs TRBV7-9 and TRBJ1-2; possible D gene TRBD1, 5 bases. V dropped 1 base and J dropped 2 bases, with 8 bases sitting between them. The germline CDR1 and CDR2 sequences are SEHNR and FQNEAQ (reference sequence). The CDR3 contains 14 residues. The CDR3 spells CASSLGGGNYGYTF. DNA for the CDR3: TGTGCCAGCAGCTTAGGGGGCGGGAACTATGGCTACACCTTC.

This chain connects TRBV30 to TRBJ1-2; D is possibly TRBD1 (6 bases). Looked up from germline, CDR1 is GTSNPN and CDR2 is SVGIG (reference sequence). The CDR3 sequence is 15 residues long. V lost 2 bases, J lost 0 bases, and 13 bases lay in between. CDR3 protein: CAWSSTRTANYGYTF. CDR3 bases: TGTGCCTGGAGTTCAACTAGGACAGCTAACTATGGCTACACCTTC.